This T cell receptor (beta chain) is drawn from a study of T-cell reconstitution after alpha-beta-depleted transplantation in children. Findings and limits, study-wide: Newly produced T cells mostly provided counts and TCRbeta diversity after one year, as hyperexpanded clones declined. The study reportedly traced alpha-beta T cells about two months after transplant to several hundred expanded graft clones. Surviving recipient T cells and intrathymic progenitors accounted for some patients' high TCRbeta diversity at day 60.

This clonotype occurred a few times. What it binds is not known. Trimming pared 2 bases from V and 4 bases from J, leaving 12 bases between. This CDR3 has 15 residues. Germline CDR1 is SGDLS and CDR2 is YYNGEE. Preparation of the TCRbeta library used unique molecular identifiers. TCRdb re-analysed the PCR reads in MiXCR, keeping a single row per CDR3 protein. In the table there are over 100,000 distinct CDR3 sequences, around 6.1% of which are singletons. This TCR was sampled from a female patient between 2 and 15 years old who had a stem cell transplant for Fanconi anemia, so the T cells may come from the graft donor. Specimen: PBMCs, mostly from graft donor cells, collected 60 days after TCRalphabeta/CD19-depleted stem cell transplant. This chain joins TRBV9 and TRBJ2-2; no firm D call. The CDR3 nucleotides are TGTGCCAGCAGCGTCTTTAGCAGCATCACCGGGGAGCTGTTTTTT. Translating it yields CASSVFSSITGELFF.